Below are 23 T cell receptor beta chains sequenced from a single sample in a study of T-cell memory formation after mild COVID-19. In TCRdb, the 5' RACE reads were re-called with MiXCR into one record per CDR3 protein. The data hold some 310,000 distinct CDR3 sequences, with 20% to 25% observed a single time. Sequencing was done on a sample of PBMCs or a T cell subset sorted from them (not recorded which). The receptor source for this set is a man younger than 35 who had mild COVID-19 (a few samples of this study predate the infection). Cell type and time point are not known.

CDR3 sequence: CASILGSVGANEQFF. As DNA, the CDR3 is TGTGCCAGCATCTTGGGGTCTGTGGGGGCCAATGAGCAGTTCTTC. V gene TRBV28 combines with J gene TRBJ2-1, with D maybe TRBD1 (6 bases). V gave up 7 bases and J gave up 6 bases, with 19 bases separating them. Per germline, CDR1 MDHEN and CDR2 SYDVKM. The CDR3 length is 15 residues.

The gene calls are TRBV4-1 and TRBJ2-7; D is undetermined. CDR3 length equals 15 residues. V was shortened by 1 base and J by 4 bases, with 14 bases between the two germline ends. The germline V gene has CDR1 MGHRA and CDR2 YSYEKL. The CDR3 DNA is TGCGCCAGCAGCCAAGGATTGAGGCTAGATTACGAGCAGTACTTC. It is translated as CASSQGLRLDYEQYF.

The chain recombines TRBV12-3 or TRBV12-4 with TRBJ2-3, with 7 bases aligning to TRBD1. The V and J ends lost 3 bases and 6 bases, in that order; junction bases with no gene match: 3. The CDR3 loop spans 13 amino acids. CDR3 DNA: TGTGCCAGCAGTTTCCGGACAGGCGATACGCAGTATTTT. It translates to CASSFRTGDTQYF.

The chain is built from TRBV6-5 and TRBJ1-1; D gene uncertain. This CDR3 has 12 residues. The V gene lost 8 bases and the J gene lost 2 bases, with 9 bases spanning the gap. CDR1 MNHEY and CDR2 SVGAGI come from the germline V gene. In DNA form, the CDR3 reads TGTGCCAGCGCGACGGTTAACACTGAAGCTTTCTTT. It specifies CASATVNTEAFF.

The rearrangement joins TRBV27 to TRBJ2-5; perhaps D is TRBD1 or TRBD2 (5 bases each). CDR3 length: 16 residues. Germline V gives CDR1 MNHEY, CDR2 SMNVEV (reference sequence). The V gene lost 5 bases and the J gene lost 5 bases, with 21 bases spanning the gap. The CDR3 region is CASSPRVGEEDETQYF. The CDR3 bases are TGTGCCAGCAGTCCCCGGGTGGGGGAAGAGGATGAGACCCAGTACTTC.

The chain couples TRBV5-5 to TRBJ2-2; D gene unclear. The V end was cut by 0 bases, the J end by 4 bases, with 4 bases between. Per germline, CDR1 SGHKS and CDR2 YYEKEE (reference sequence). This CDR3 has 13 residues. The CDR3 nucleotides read TGTGCCAGCAGCTTGGGTTTCACCGGGGAGCTGTTTTTT. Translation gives CASSLGFTGELFF. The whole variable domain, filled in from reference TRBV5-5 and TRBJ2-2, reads DAGVTQSPTHLIKTRGQQVTLRCSPISGHKSVSWYQQVLGQGPQFIFQYYEKEERGRGNFPDRFSARQFPNYSSELNVNALLLGDSALYLCASSLGFTGELFFGEGSRLTVL.

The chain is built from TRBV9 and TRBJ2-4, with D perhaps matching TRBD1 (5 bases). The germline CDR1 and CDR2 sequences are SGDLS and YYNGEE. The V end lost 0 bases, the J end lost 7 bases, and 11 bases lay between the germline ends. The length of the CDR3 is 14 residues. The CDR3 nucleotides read TGTGCCAGCAGCGTAGGCTCAGGGCTCAACATTCAGTACTTC. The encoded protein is CASSVGSGLNIQYF. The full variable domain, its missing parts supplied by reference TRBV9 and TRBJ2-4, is DSGVTQTPKHLITATGQRVTLRCSPRSGDLSVYWYQQSLDQGLQFLIQYYNGEERAKGNILERFSAQQFPDLHSELNLSSLELGDSALYFCASSVGSGLNIQYFGAGTRLSVL.

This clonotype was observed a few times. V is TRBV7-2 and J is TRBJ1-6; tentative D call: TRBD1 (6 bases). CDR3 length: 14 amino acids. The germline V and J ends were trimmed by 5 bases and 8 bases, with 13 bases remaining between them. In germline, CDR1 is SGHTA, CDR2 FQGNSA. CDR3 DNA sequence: TGTGCCAGCAGCCTGGGGGCTAGGTATTCACCCCTCCACTTT. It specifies CASSLGARYSPLHF.

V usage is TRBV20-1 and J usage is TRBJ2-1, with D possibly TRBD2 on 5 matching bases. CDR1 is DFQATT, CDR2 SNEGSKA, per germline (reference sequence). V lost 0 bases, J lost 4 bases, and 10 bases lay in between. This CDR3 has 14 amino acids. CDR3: CSARDFGGYNEQFF. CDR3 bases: TGCAGTGCTAGAGATTTCGGCGGGTACAATGAGCAGTTCTTC.

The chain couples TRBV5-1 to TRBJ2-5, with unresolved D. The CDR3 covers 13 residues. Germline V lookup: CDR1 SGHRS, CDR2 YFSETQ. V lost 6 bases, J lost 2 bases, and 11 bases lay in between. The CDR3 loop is CASTLGEQETQYF. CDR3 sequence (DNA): TGCGCCAGCACTCTAGGCGAGCAAGAGACCCAGTACTTC.

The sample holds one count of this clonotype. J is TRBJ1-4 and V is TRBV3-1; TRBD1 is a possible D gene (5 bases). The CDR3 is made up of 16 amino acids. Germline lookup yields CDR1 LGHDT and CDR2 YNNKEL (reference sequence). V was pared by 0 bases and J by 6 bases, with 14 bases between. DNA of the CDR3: TGTGCCAGCAGCCAAGATTGGGGCGGCGGAGATGAAAAACTGTTTTTT. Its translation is CASSQDWGGGDEKLFF.

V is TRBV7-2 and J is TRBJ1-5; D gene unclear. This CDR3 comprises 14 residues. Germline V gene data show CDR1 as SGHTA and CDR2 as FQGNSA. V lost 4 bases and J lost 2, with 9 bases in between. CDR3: CASSSSFRNQPQHF. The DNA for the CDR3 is TGTGCCAGCAGCTCATCCTTCCGCAATCAGCCCCAGCATTTT.

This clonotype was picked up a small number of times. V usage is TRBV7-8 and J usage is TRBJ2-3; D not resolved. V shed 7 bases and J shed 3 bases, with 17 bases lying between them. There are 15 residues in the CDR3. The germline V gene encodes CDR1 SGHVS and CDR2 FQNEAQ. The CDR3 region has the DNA TGTGCCAGCACCCCTCGTCGGACCGGGACAGATACGCAGTATTTT. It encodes CASTPRRTGTDTQYF.

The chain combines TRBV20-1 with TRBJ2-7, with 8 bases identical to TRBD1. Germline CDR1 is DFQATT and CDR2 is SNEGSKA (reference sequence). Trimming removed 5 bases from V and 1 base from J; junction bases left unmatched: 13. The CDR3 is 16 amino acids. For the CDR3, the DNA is TGCAGTGCTCGCCCCGTCTGGACAGGGAGGTCCTACGAGCAGTACTTC. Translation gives CSARPVWTGRSYEQYF.

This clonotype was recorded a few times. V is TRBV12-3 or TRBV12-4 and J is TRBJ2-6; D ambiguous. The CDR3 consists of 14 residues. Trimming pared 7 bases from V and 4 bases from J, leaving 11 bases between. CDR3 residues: CASTPLLGANVLTF. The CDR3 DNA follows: TGTGCCAGCACCCCTCTTTTGGGGGCCAACGTCCTGACTTTC.

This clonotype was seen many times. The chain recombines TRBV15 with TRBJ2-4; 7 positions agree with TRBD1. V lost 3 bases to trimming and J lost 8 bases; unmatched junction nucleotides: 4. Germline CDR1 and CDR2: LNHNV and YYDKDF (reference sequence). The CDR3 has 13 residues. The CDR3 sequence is CATSRDRSDIQYF. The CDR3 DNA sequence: TGTGCCACCAGCAGGGACAGGTCTGACATTCAGTACTTC.

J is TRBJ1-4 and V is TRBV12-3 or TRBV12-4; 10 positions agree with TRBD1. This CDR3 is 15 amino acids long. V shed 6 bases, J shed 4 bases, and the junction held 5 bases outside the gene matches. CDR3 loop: CASSPGTGVNEKLFF. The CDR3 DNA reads TGTGCCAGCAGCCCCGGGACAGGGGTTAATGAAAAACTGTTTTTT.

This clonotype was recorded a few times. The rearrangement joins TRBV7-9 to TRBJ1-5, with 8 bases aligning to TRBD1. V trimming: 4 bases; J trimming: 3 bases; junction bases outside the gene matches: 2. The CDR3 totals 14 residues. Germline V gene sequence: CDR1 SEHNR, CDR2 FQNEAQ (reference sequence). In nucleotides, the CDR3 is TGTGCCAGCAGCTGGACAGGGAACAATCAGCCCCAGCATTTT. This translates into CASSWTGNNQPQHF.

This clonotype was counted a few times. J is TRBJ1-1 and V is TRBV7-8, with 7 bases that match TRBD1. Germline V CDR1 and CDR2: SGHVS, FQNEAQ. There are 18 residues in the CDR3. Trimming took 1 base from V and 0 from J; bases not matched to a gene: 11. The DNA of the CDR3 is TGTGCCAGCAGCTTAGGGAGGGACAGCTTAGTAGTGAACACTGAAGCTTTCTTT. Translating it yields CASSLGRDSLVVNTEAFF. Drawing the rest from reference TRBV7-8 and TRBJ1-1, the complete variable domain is GAGVSQSPRYKVAKRGQDVALRCDPISGHVSLFWYQQALGQGPEFLTYFQNEAQLDKSGLPSDRFFAERPEGSVSTLKIQRTQQEDSAVYLCASSLGRDSLVVNTEAFFGQGTRLTVV.

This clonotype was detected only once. Here the CDR3 reads CASSYIGGPYEQYV. The CDR3, as DNA: TGTGCCAGCAGTTACATTGGCGGACCTTACGAGCAGTACGTC. This chain joins TRBV6-2 or TRBV6-3 and TRBJ2-7; D is unclear. The V and J ends lost 2 bases and 4 bases respectively, with 12 bases between them. This CDR3 spans 14 amino acids. Germline values: CDR1 MNHEY, CDR2 SVGEGT.

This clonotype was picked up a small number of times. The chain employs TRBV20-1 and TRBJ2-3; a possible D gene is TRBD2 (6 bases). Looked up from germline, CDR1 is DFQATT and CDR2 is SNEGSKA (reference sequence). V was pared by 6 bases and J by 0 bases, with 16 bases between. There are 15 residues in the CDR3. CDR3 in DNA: TGCAGTGCCAGGATGCTAGCGAGTAGCACAGATACGCAGTATTTT. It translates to CSARMLASSTDTQYF.

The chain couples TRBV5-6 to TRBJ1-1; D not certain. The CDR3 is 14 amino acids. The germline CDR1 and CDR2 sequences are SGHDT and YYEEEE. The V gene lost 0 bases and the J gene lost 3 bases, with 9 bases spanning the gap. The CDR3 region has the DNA TGTGCCAGCAGCTTGGTGGGCGAGTACACTGAAGCTTTCTTT. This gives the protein CASSLVGEYTEAFF.

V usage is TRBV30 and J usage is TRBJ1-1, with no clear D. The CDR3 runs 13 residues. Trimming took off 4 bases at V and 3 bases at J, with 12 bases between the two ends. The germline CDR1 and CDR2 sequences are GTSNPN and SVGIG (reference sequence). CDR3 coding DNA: TGTGCCTGGATGCGGAGCCTTTACACTGAAGCTTTCTTT. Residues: CAWMRSLYTEAFF.